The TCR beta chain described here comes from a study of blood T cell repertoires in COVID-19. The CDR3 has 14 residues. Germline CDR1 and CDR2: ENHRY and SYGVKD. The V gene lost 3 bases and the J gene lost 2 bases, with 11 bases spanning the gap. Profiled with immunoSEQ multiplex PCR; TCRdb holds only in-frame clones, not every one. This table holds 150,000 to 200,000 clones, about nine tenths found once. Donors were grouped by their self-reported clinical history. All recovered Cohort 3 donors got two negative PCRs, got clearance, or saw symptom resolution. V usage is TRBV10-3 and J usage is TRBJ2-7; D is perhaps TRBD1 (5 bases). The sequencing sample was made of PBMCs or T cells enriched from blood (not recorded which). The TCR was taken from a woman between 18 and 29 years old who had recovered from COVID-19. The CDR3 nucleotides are TGTGCCATCAGTGACGGCAGGGTGACCTACGAGCAGTACTTC. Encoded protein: CAISDGRVTYEQYF.